This T cell receptor (beta chain) was sequenced for a study of T cells after yellow fever vaccination. CDR3 size: 16 residues. Looked up from germline, CDR1 is MNHNS and CDR2 is SASEGT. Trimming shortened V by 5 bases and J by 4 bases, and 18 bases separated the two germline ends. This clonotype appeared a few times. As yet, its antigen is unknown. TCRdb itself ran the 5' RACE reads through MiXCR, one entry per CDR3 protein. The profile shows just over 300,000 distinct CDR3 sequences, 3.6% of them singletons. Findings and limits, study-wide: Clonotypes appearing in both CD4 and CD8 compartments existed, and their share was small.

This receptor was identified in a man younger than 35 who received the YFV17D yellow fever vaccine. The sequencing here drew on PBMCs, taken on the day of the yellow fever booster vaccination. The chain couples TRBV6-1 to TRBJ2-1; D unclear. CDR3 sequence reads: CASSKPEGSIYNEQFF. CDR3 coding DNA: TGTGCCAGCAGTAAACCAGAAGGGTCCATATACAATGAGCAGTTCTTC.